The T cell receptor beta chain under discussion was sequenced for a study of blood T cells in healthy people across ages. Study-wide findings and caveats: Per-million-T-cell TCR beta diversity fell roughly linearly with age. Those diversity estimates obtained from one million T cells were thought to be underestimates. Researchers said unsorted PBMCs prevented a conclusive naive versus antigen-experienced comparison.

A second PCR of 7 to 11 cycles used a sample-barcoded 5' primer and a J-beta primer mix. Each single sample gave us at least 3 million CDR3-containing paired-end reads. TCRdb passed the 5' RACE reads through MiXCR, listing each CDR3 protein once. The table has around 870,000 distinct CDR3 sequences, around 26% seen once. The table lists this clonotype with a few counts. Its antigen remains unknown. A much more abundant neighbour one base away suggests this may be a read error. Trimming cost V 2 bases and J 5 bases; bases outside gene matches: 9. The CDR3 contains 15 residues. Germline values: CDR1 DFQATT, CDR2 SNEGSKA (reference sequence).

This clonotype was obtained from a woman older than 75 in good health. The rearrangement links TRBV20-1 to TRBJ2-1; the match to TRBD2 covers 7 bases. The sample taken for sequencing was blood. For the CDR3, the DNA is TGCAGTGCTAGACCGCTCCGGGGGGTTGACAATGAGCAGTTCTTC. It is translated as CSARPLRGVDNEQFF.